Following are 9 T cell receptor beta chains from one sample sequenced in a study of cytomegalovirus exposure and HLA in healthy donors. PCR used 60 Vbeta primers and 13 Jbeta primers. Method: immunoSEQ multiplex PCR; TCRdb's copy keeps in-frame clones and lacks some. This sample contains 120,000 to 150,000 clones. Specimen: PBMCs. These receptors were taken from a man in his forties or fifties in good health and CMV-seronegative.

The genes are TRBV27 and TRBJ1-5; 7 positions match TRBD1. V was clipped by 4 bases and J by 0 bases; unmatched bases: 3. There are 15 residues in the CDR3. Germline V gives CDR1 MNHEY, CDR2 SMNVEV (reference sequence). The CDR3 region has the DNA TGTGCCAGCAGTTCGACAGGGTATAGCAATCAGCCCCAGCATTTT. Protein: CASSSTGYSNQPQHF.

The gene calls are TRBV2 and TRBJ1-6; D perhaps matches TRBD1 (5 bases). The CDR3 length is 14 residues. Germline CDR1 and CDR2: SNHLY and FYNNEI. V lost 8 bases and J 7 bases, leaving 15 bases between the germline ends. CDR3 residues: CASRPGKTNSPLHF. CDR3 DNA sequence: TGTGCCAGCCGCCCAGGGAAAACCAATTCACCCCTCCACTTT. Drawing the rest from reference TRBV2 and TRBJ1-6, the complete variable domain is EPEVTQTPSHQVTQMGQEVILRCVPISNHLYFYWYRQILGQKVEFLVSFYNNEISEKSEIFDDQFSVERPDGSNFTLKIRSTKLEDSAMYFCASRPGKTNSPLHFGNGTRLTVT.

The gene calls are TRBV4-2 and TRBJ2-7; a weak D match, TRBD2 (5 bases). This CDR3 has 15 amino acids. Trimming took 0 bases from V and 5 from J, leaving 14 bases between them. Germline V gene lookup returns CDR1 LGHNA and CDR2 YNFKEQ. Here the CDR3 reads CASSQDLGAHNEQYF. The DNA of the CDR3 is TGTGCCAGCAGCCAAGATTTGGGAGCCCATAACGAGCAGTACTTC.

As concerns this clone: Other DNA sequences of this sample code for an identical CDR3. This chain uses TRBV5-1 with TRBJ2-7, with 9 bases fitting TRBD1. Germline V gene lookup returns CDR1 SGHRS and CDR2 YFSETQ. This CDR3 spans 13 amino acids. The V and J ends lost 4 bases and 5 bases, in that order; junction bases with no gene match: 4. CDR3 in DNA: TGCGCCAGCAGCCCGGGGACAGGGAACGAGCAGTACTTC. It codes for CASSPGTGNEQYF.

The chain employs TRBV5-1 and TRBJ2-3; 11 bases fit TRBD2. Germline values: CDR1 SGHRS, CDR2 YFSETQ. J was trimmed by 5 bases and V by 1 base; bases with no gene match: 6. The CDR3 is 16 residues long. CDR3 sequence (DNA): TGCGCCAGCAGCTTGTCCCTAGCGGGGGGTTTAGATACGCAGTATTTT. Translated: CASSLSLAGGLDTQYF.

This chain joins TRBV6-5 and TRBJ2-7; 7 nucleotides agree with TRBD2. Trimming cost V 0 bases and J 0 bases; bases outside gene matches: 5. The CDR3 runs to 16 residues. Germline lookup yields CDR1 MNHEY and CDR2 SVGAGI. CDR3 DNA sequence: TGTGCCAGCAGTTACTCGAGGCGGGGGAGCTCCTACGAGCAGTACTTC. Translated: CASSYSRRGSSYEQYF.

The chain couples TRBV7-6 to TRBJ1-1; TRBD1 might be the D (6 bases). Germline CDR1 SGHVS, CDR2 FNYEAQ. V was cut by 5 bases and J by 0 bases, with 10 bases left in between. This CDR3 contains 14 residues. The CDR3 sequence: CASSLGTMNTEAFF. CDR3 nucleotide sequence: TGTGCCAGCAGCCTTGGGACAATGAACACTGAAGCTTTCTTT.

This chain joins TRBV7-8 and TRBJ2-7; 8 nucleotides match TRBD1. The CDR3 totals 15 residues. V gave up 1 base and J gave up 2 bases; unmatched junction bases: 4. Germline CDR1 and CDR2: SGHVS and FQNEAQ. CDR3 bases: TGTGCCAGCAGCTTAGGGTTGACAGGGGCCTACGAGCAGTACTTC. Its protein product is CASSLGLTGAYEQYF.

The CDR3 nucleotides read TGTGCCAGCAGCTTATTCTGGGGCGCTGAAGCTTTCTTT. It is translated as CASSLFWGAEAFF. This chain links TRBV7-6 with TRBJ1-1, with D tentatively TRBD1 (5 bases). Germline values: CDR1 SGHVS, CDR2 FNYEAQ. V lost 2 bases and J 6 bases, leaving 10 bases between the germline ends. The CDR3 spans 13 residues.